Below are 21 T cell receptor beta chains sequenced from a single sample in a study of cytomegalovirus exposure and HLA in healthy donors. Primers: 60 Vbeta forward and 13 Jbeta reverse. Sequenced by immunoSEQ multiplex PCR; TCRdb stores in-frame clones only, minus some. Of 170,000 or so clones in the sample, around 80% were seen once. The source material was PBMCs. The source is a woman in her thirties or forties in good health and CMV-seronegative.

This CDR3 reads CASSLGAGLDYSTDTQYF. The CDR3 nucleotides read TGTGCCAGCAGCTTAGGGGCGGGGCTCGACTATAGCACAGATACGCAGTATTTT. The V gene is TRBV7-2, the J gene TRBJ2-3; a weak D match, TRBD2 (6 bases). V was pared by 1 base and J by 0 bases, with 17 bases between. CDR3 length: 18 amino acids. Germline V gene lookup returns CDR1 SGHTA and CDR2 FQGNSA. Drawing the rest from reference TRBV7-2 and TRBJ2-3, the complete variable domain is GAGVSQSPSNKVTEKGKDVELRCDPISGHTALYWYRQSLGQGLEFLIYFQGNSAPDKSGLPSDRFSAERTGGSVSTLTIQRTQQEDSAVYLCASSLGAGLDYSTDTQYFGPGTRLTVL.

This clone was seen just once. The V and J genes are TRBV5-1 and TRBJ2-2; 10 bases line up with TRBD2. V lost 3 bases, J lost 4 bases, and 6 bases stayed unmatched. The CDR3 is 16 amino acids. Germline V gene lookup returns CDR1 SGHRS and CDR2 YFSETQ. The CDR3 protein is CASSSHIAGGTGELFF. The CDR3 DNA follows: TGCGCCAGCAGCTCGCACATAGCGGGAGGCACCGGGGAGCTGTTTTTT.

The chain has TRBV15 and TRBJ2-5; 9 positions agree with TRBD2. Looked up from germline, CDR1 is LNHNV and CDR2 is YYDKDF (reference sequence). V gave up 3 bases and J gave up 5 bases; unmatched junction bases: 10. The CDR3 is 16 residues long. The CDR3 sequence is CATSSEAGGPSETQYF. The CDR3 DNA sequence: TGTGCCACCAGCAGCGAGGCGGGAGGGCCCTCGGAGACCCAGTACTTC.

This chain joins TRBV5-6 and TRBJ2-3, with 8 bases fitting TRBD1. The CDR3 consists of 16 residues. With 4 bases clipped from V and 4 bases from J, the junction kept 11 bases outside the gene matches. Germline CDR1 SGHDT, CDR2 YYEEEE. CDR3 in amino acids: CASSQTGATLADTQYF. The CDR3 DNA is TGTGCCAGCAGCCAGACAGGGGCCACCCTGGCAGATACGCAGTATTTT.

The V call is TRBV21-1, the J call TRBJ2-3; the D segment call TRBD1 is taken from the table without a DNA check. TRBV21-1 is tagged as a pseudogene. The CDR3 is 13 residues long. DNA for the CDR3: TGTGCCAGCATCGGGACAGACACAGATACGCAGTATTTT. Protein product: CASIGTDTDTQYF.

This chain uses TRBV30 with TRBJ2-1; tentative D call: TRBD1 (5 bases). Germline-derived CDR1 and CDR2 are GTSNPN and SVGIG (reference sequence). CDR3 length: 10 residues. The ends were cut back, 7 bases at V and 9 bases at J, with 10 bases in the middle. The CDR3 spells CALGVTEQFF. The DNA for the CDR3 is TGTGCCTTAGGGGTAACTGAGCAGTTCTTC.

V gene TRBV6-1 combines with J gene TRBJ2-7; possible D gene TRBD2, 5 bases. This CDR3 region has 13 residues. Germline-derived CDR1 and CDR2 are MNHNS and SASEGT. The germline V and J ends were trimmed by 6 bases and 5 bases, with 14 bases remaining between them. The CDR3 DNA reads TGTGCCAGCAGGCTTCTCCCGGGGAACGAGCAGTACTTC. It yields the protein CASRLLPGNEQYF.

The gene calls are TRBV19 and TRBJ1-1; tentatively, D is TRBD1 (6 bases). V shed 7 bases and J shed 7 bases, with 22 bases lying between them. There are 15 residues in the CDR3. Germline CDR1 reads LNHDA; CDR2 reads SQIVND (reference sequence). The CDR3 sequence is CASTPLFGQWGEAFF. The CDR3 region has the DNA TGTGCCAGTACCCCCCTATTTGGACAGTGGGGTGAAGCTTTCTTT. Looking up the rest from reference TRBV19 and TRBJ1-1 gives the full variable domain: DGGITQSPKYLFRKEGQNVTLSCEQNLNHDAMYWYRQDPGQGLRLIYYSQIVNDFQKGDIAEGYSVSREKKESFPLTVTSAQKNPTAFYLCASTPLFGQWGEAFFGQGTRLTVV.

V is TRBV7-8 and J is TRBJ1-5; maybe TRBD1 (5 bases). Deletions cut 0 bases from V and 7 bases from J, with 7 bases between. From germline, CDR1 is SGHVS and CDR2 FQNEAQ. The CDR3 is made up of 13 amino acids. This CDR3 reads CASSLAGAQPQHF. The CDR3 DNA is TGTGCCAGCAGCTTAGCAGGGGCCCAGCCCCAGCATTTT.

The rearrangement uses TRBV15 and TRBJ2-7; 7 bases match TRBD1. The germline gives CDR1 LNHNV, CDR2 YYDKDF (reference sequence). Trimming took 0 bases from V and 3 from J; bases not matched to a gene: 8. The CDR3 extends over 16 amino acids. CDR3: CATSRDGAQGNYEQYF. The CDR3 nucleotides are TGTGCCACCAGCAGAGATGGGGCACAGGGGAACTACGAGCAGTACTTC.

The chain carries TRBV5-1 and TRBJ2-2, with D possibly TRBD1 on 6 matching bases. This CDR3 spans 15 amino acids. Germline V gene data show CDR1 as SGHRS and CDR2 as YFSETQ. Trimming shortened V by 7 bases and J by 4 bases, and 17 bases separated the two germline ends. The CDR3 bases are TGCGCCAGCGCCTTAGGGGGAGTGGGCACCGGGGAGCTGTTTTTT. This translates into CASALGGVGTGELFF.

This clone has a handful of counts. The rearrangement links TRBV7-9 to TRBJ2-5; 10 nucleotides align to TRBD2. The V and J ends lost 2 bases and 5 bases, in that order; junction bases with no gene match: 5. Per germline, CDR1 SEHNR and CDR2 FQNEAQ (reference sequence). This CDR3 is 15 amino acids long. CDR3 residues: CASSLSGGAAETQYF. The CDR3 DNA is TGTGCCAGCAGCTTAAGCGGGGGGGCCGCGGAGACCCAGTACTTC.

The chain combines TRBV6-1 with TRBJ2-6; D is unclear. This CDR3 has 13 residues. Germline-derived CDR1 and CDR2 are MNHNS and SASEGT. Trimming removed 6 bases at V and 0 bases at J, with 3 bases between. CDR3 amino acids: CASSSSGANVLTF. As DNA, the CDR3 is TGTGCCAGCAGCTCCTCTGGGGCCAACGTCCTGACTTTC.

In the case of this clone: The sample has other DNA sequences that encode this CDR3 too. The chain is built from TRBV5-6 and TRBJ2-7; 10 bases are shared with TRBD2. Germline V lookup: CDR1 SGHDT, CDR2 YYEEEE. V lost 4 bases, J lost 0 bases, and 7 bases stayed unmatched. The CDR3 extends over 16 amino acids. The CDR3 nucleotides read TGTGCCAGCAGCGAGGGGCTAGCGGGGGCCTCCTACGAGCAGTACTTC. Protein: CASSEGLAGASYEQYF.

This CDR3 reads CASSIDLGTANYGYTF. CDR3 sequence (DNA): TGTGCCAGTAGTATAGATCTAGGGACAGCAAACTATGGCTACACCTTC. The chain carries TRBV19 and TRBJ1-2; 7 bases align to TRBD1. Germline CDR1 reads LNHDA; CDR2 reads SQIVND (reference sequence). V shed 0 bases and J 2 bases; nucleotides not matched to a gene: 6. The CDR3 covers 16 residues. The full variable domain, its missing parts supplied by reference TRBV19 and TRBJ1-2, is DGGITQSPKYLFRKEGQNVTLSCEQNLNHDAMYWYRQDPGQGLRLIYYSQIVNDFQKGDIAEGYSVSREKKESFPLTVTSAQKNPTAFYLCASSIDLGTANYGYTFGSGTRLTVV.

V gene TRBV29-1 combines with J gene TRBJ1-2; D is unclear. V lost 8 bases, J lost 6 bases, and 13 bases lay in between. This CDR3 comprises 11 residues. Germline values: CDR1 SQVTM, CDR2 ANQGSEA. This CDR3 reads CSIRDGNGYTF. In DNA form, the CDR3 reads TGCAGCATTCGGGATGGTAATGGCTACACCTTC.

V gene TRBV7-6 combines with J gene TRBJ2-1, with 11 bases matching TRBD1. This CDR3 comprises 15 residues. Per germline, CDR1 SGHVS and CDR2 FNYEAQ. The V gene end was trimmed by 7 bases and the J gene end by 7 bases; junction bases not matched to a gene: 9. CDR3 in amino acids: CASTPRTGGNNEQFF. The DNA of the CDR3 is TGTGCCAGCACGCCGCGGACAGGGGGCAATAATGAGCAGTTCTTC.

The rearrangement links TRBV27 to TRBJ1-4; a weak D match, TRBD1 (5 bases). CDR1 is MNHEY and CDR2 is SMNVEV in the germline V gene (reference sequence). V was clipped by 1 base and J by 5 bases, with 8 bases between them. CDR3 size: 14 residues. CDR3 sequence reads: CASSLLRGNEKLFF. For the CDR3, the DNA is TGTGCCAGCAGTTTATTAAGGGGAAATGAAAAACTGTTTTTT.

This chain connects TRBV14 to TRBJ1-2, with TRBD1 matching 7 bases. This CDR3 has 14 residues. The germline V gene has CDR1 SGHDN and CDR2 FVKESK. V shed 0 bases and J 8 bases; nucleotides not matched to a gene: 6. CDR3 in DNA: TGTGCCAGCAGCCAAGATCTGGCAGGGGGAGGCTACACCTTC. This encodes CASSQDLAGGGYTF.

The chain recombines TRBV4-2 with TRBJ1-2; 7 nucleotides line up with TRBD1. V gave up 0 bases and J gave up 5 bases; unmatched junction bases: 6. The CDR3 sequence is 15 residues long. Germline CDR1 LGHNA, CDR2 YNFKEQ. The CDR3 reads CASSQDRTGSYGYTF. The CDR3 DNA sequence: TGTGCCAGCAGCCAAGATAGGACAGGTTCTTATGGCTACACCTTC.

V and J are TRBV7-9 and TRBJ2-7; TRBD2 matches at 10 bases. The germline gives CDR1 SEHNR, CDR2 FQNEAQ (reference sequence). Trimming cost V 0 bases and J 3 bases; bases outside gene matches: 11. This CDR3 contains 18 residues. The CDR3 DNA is TGTGCCAGCAGCTTAGCGCAGGGGGCTAGCGGGAGTCACTACGAGCAGTACTTC. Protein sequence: CASSLAQGASGSHYEQYF.